This T cell receptor beta chain was captured by sequencing in a study of blood T cell repertoires in COVID-19. Study details: The United States, Italy and Spain supplied acute and convalescent COVID-19 samples. PBMCs, B-cell-depleted T cells, or T cells were the source of the cDNA or gDNA that made up the material.

Libraries were prepared by immunoSEQ multiplex PCR; TCRdb keeps only in-frame clonotypes and omits some of them. The sample records some 67,000 clones, approximately 88% being singletons. The CDR3 has 15 amino acids. Trimming pared 3 bases from V and 6 bases from J, leaving 15 bases between. The germline CDR1 and CDR2 sequences are MNHEY and SMNVEV (reference sequence). J is TRBJ2-1 and V is TRBV27; a possible D gene is TRBD2 (5 bases). This sequence was found in a woman older than 75 with acute or convalescent COVID-19. Sequencing input: peripheral blood. The DNA for the CDR3 is TGTGCCAGCAGTTTTCTAACGGCGGGCCCCAATGAGCAGTTCTTC. This sequence encodes CASSFLTAGPNEQFF.